Listed below are T cell receptor beta chains from one sample, sequenced in a study of blood T cell repertoires in COVID-19. TCRdb's copy holds only in-frame clones and misses some; the assay was immunoSEQ multiplex PCR. The table lists roughly 500,000 clones, 75% to 90% of them singletons. The sample taken for sequencing was peripheral blood. Every receptor here comes from a man younger than 30 with COVID-19, enrolled during active disease. Each CDR3 is given without its conserved first and last residue.

CDR3 | J | V
ASSYQVRGYYGYT | TRBJ1-2 | TRBV6-5
ASSESATGSYEQY | TRBJ2-7 | TRBV6-1
ASCPWTGTCEQY | TRBJ2-7 | TRBV6-5
ASSQRSGGGQPQH | TRBJ1-5 | TRBV3-1/TRBV3-2
ASTRRGGKSLQETQY | TRBJ2-5 | TRBV10-2
ASSTVPGQGMGNQPQH | TRBJ1-5 | TRBV19
ASSQDPGRTDTQY | TRBJ2-3 | TRBV4-1
ASSRDREVSYEQY | TRBJ2-7 | TRBV19
AWGSPETGNNEQF | TRBJ2-1 | TRBV30
ASSEAPGRESYEQY | TRBJ2-7 | TRBV6-1
ASSRTGTEPYEQY | TRBJ2-7 | TRBV9
ASSPRTRYEQY | TRBJ2-7 | TRBV7-6
ASSAQRGAYYGYT | TRBJ1-2 | TRBV2
ASRLSPRAYEQY | TRBJ2-7 | TRBV27
ATSDLGAGGPNEQF | TRBJ2-1 | TRBV24-1
ASKTFTGTALSGDGTQY | TRBJ2-5 | TRBV27
ASGGVQSGTDYGYT | TRBJ1-2 | TRBV19
SSRQGTNTEAF | TRBJ1-1 | TRBV29-1
ASSSPLDPYEQY | TRBJ2-7 | TRBV11-2
ASRRTSGGLDTGELF | TRBJ2-2 | TRBV25-1
ASSPGTTPQETQY | TRBJ2-5 | TRBV6-4
SASSSFYSGELF | TRBJ2-2 | TRBV20-1
ASSPRGSSNAIGVNTEAF | TRBJ1-1 | TRBV5-4
ASWAPDTQY | TRBJ2-3 | TRBV2
ASSAQGAPYEQY | TRBJ2-7 | TRBV5-1
ASSFADNYGYT | TRBJ1-2 | TRBV27
ASRLPTGGNTGELF | TRBJ2-2 | TRBV14
ASSTGGYT | TRBJ1-2 | TRBV2
ASSESLGGGNEKLF | TRBJ1-4 | TRBV6-1
ASSLGQLLAYGYT | TRBJ1-2 | TRBV28
ASSPDRGNQPQH | TRBJ1-5 | TRBV6-5
ASSPQPLAGGLGGETQY | TRBJ2-5 | TRBV6-2/TRBV6-3
ASSGEGVSTDTQY | TRBJ2-3 | TRBV10-3
AIREGTGGWNEQF | TRBJ2-1 | TRBV10-3
ASSFVRNQPQH | TRBJ1-5 | TRBV27
ASSIEAGGNTIY | TRBJ1-3 | TRBV19
ASARDRGAGYT | TRBJ1-2 | TRBV3-1/TRBV3-2
ASSPSSGGATGELF | TRBJ2-2 | TRBV5-4
ASSEAGRSSYNSPLH | TRBJ1-6 | TRBV6-1
ASSWETSPGYGYT | TRBJ1-2 | TRBV6-6
ASSSDRGPLNVLT | TRBJ2-6 | TRBV6-5